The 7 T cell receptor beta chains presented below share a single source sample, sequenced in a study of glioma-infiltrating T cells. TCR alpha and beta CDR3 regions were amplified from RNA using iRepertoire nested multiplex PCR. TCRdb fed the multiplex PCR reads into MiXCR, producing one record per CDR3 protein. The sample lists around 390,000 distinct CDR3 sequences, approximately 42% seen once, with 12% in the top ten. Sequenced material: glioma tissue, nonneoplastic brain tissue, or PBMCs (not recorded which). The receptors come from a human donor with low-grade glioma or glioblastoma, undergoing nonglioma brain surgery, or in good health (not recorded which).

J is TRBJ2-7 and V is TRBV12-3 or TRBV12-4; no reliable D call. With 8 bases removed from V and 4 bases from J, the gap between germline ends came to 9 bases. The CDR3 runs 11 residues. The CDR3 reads CASGIGYEQYF. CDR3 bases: TGTGCCAGCGGGATTGGGTACGAGCAGTACTTC.

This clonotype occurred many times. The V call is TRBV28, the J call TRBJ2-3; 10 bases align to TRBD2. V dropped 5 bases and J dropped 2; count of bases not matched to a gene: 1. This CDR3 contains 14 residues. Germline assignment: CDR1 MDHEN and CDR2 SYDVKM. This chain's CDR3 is CASSTSGDTDTQYF. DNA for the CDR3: TGTGCCAGCAGTACTAGCGGGGACACAGATACGCAGTATTTT.

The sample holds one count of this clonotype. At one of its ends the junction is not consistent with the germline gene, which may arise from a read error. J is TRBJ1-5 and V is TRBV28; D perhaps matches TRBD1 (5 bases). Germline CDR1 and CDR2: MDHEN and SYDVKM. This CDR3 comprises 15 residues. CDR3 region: CASTLRGRENKPQNF. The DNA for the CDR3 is TGTGCCAGCACCCTCCGGGGCAGGGAAAATAAGCCCCAGAATTTT.

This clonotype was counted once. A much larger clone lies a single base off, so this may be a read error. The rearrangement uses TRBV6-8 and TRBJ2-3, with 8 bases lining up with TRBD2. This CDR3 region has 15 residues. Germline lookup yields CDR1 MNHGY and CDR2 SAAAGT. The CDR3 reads CAGSYSGGPADTQYF. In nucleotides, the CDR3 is TGTGCCGGCAGTTACTCGGGAGGGCCCGCAGATACGCAGTATTTT.

CDR3 sequence: CASSLFGATNEKLFF. DNA for the CDR3: TGTGCCAGCAGCTTATTTGGGGCAACTAATGAAAAACTGTTTTTT. This chain joins TRBV7-2 and TRBJ1-4; the D is unclear. Trimming stripped 2 bases from V and 0 bases from J, with 7 bases between. The CDR3 totals 15 residues. The germline CDR1 and CDR2 sequences are SGHTA and FQGNSA.

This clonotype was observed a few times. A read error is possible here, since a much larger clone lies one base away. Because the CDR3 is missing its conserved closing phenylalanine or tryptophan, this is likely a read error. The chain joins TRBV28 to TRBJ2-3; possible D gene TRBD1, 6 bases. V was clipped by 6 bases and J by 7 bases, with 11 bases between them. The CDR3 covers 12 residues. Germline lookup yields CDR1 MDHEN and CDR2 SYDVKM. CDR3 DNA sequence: TGTGCCAGCAGAATACAGGGAAATACGCAGTATCTT. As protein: CASRIQGNTQYL.

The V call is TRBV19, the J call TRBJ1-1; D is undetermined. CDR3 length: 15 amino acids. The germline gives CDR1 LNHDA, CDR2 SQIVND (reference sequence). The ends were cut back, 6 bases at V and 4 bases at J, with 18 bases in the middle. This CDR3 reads CASRKFFLQSTEAFF. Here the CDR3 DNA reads TGTGCCAGTAGGAAATTTTTTCTTCAGAGCACTGAAGCTTTCTTT. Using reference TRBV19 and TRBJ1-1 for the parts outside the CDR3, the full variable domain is DGGITQSPKYLFRKEGQNVTLSCEQNLNHDAMYWYRQDPGQGLRLIYYSQIVNDFQKGDIAEGYSVSREKKESFPLTVTSAQKNPTAFYLCASRKFFLQSTEAFFGQGTRLTVV.